This T cell receptor (beta chain) was documented in a study of blood T cell repertoires in COVID-19. Study information: Italy, Spain and the United States were the sources of the convalescent and acute COVID-19 samples.

Original analysis: By means of reference gene primer amplification, nucleated cell counts were estimated. Some clones are missing from TCRdb's copy, which holds only in-frame ones; the method was immunoSEQ multiplex PCR. The D gene and trimming were derived from the DNA, and the V and J assignments and clone size from that table. The data hold hundreds of thousands of clones, with roughly nine tenths observed a single time. This clone came up a few times. Germline V gives CDR1 WSHSY, CDR2 SAAADI. The CDR3 has 13 amino acids. V lost 6 bases to trimming and J lost 4 bases; unmatched junction nucleotides: 6. The cohort comprised adults aged about 18 to 89 years residing in approximately 25 US areas.

The sample comprised PBMCs or T cells enriched from blood (not recorded which). The clonotype was recovered from a woman aged 25 to 39 with acute COVID-19. This chain joins TRBV10-2 and TRBJ2-7; 7 bases match TRBD2. In DNA form, the CDR3 reads TGCGCCAGCAGCGGCGCACTAGCGTACGAGCAGTACTTC. Translating it yields CASSGALAYEQYF.